The TCR beta chain under discussion was sequenced for a study of blood T cell repertoires in COVID-19. This CDR3 has 17 amino acids. V lost 5 bases and J lost 0; bases outside the gene matches: 9. Germline V gene lookup returns CDR1 SGHTA and CDR2 FQGNSA. Using immunoSEQ multiplex PCR, the repertoire was profiled, and TCRdb retains in-frame clones only, with some absent. The sample contains 95,000 to 120,000 clones, about 85% of which appear only once. Sequenced input: peripheral blood. This TCR was recovered from a man in his forties or fifties with acute or convalescent COVID-19. The chain couples TRBV7-2 to TRBJ1-4; the match to TRBD1 covers 7 bases. The CDR3 DNA is TGTGCCAGCAGCCTAAGGGACAGATTCGCAACTAATGAAAAACTGTTTTTT. Translating it yields CASSLRDRFATNEKLFF.